This T cell receptor (beta chain) was identified in a study of blood T cell repertoires in COVID-19. Study in general: PBMCs, B-cell-depleted T cells, or T cells provided the cDNA or gDNA that made up the material.

Only one count was recorded for this clone. The CDR3 sequence is 18 residues long. V gave up 1 base and J gave up 0 bases; unmatched junction bases: 8. Germline CDR1 is SGHDN and CDR2 is FVKESK. Profiled with immunoSEQ multiplex PCR; TCRdb holds only in-frame clones, not every one. The sample includes 200,000 to 250,000 clones, roughly 85% of them seen just once. The chain has TRBV14 and TRBJ2-5, with 10 nucleotides matching TRBD2. The TCR comes from a woman between 18 and 29 years old who had recovered from COVID-19. The sequenced material came from peripheral blood. CDR3 sequence reads: CASSQGFWTSGDQETQYF. The CDR3 nucleotides are TGTGCCAGCAGCCAAGGATTTTGGACTAGCGGAGACCAAGAGACCCAGTACTTC.